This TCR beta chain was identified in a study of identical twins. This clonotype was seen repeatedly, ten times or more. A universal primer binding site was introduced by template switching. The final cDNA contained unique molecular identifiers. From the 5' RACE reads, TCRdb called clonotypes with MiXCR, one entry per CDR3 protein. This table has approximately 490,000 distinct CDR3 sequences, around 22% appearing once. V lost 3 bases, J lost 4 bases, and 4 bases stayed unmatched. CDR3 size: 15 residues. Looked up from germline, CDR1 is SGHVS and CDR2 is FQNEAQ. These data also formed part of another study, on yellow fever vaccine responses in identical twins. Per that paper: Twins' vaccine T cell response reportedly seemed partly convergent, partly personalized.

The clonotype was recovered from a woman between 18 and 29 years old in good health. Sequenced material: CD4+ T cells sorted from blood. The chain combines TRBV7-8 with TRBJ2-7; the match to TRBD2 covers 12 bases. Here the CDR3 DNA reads TGTGCCAGCAGCTTGACCGGGACTAGCGGGTACGAGCAGTACTTC. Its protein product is CASSLTGTSGYEQYF.